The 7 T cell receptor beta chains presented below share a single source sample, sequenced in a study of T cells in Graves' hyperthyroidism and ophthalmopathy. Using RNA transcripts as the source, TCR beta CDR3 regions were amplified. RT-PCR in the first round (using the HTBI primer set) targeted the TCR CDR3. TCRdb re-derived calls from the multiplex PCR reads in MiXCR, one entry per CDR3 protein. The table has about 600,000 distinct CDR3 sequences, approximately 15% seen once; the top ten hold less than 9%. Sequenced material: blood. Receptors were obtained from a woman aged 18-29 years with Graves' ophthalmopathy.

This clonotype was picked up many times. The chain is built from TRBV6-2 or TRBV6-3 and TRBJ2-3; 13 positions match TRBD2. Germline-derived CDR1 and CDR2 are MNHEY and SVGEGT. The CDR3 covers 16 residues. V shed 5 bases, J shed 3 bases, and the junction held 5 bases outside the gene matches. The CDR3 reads CASSDTGLAGTDTQYF. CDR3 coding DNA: TGTGCCAGCAGTGACACGGGACTAGCGGGAACAGATACGCAGTATTTT.

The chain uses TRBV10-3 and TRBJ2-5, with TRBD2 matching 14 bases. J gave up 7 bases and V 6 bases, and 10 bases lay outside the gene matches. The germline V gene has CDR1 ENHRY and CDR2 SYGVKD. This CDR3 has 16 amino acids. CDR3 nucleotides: TGTGCCATCAGCGCTCTGGGACTAGCGGGGGAGGGGACCCAGTACTTC. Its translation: CAISALGLAGEGTQYF.

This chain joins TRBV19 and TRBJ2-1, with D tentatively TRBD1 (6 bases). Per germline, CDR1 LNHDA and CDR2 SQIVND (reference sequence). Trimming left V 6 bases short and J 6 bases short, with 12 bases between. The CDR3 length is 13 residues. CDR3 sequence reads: CASRRQVSNEQFF. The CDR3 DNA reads TGTGCCAGTAGGCGACAGGTATCCAATGAGCAGTTCTTC.

The CDR3 bases are TGCAGCGTTACAGGGTCCCAAGGGGAGCTGTTTTTT. As protein: CSVTGSQGELFF. This chain uses TRBV29-1 with TRBJ2-2; possible D gene TRBD1, 6 bases. The CDR3 is made up of 12 amino acids. V gave up 5 bases and J gave up 8 bases, with 12 bases separating them. Germline V lookup: CDR1 SQVTM, CDR2 ANQGSEA.

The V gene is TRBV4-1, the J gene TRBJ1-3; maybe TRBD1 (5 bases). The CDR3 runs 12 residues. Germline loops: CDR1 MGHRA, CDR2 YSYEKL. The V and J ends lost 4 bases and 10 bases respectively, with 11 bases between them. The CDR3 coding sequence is TGCGCCAGCAGCCGAGACAGCGCAACCATATATTTT. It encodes CASSRDSATIYF.

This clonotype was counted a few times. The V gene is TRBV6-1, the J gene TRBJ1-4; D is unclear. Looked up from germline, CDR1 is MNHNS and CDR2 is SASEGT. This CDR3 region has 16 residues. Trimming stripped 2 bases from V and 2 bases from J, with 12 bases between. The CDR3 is CASSEWKGATNEKLFF. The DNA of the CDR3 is TGTGCCAGCAGTGAATGGAAGGGAGCGACTAATGAAAAACTGTTTTTT.

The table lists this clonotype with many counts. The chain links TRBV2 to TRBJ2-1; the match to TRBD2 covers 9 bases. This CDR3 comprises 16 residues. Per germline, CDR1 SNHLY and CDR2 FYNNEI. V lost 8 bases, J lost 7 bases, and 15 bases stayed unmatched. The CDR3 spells CASPESRLAVPNEQFF. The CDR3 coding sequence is TGTGCCAGCCCAGAGTCTCGACTAGCGGTACCTAATGAGCAGTTCTTC.